This T cell receptor (beta chain) derives from a study of blood T cell repertoires in COVID-19. The overall study: Samples representing acute and convalescent COVID-19 were sourced from the United States, Italy and Spain. From T cells, B-cell-depleted T cells, or PBMCs came the material, which was cDNA or gDNA.

The V gene end was trimmed by 4 bases and the J gene end by 5 bases; junction bases not matched to a gene: 11. The length of the CDR3 is 16 residues. Germline values: CDR1 SGHRS, CDR2 YFSETQ. Authors' methods: Estimation of nucleated cell counts was performed using reference gene primer amplification. The assay was immunoSEQ multiplex PCR, and TCRdb's table has in-frame clones only and misses some. Clonal size and the V and J genes are those of that table, whereas D and trimming came from the DNA. The sample has fewer than 80,000 clones; more than 60% are singletons. The TCR originated in a human donor in a cohort sampled during active COVID-19. Input material: peripheral blood. The chain recombines TRBV5-1 with TRBJ2-5; TRBD2 matches at 10 bases. The CDR3 protein is CASSHASGGRVETQYF. Here the CDR3 DNA reads TGCGCCAGCAGCCACGCTAGCGGGGGCCGCGTGGAGACCCAGTACTTC.